This TCR beta chain was sequenced in a study of blood T cell repertoires in COVID-19. Background on the study: PBMCs, B-cell-depleted T cells, or T cells provided the cDNA or gDNA that made up the material.

CDR3 size: 20 residues. Germline V gene data show CDR1 as PRHDT and CDR2 as FYEKMQ (reference sequence). Deletions cut 3 bases from V and 3 bases from J, with 27 bases between. TCRdb's table, derived via immunoSEQ multiplex PCR, lists solely in-frame clones and lacks some. The data contain hundreds of thousands of clones, roughly 89% of them seen just once; the ten biggest clones take up less than 3.5%. The clonotype comes from a woman aged 18-35 years who had recovered from COVID-19. Input material: peripheral blood. The chain combines TRBV13 with TRBJ2-1, with TRBD2 as a possible D gene (8 bases). This CDR3 is CASSLGPGTELAEVYNEQFF. The CDR3, as DNA: TGTGCCAGCAGCTTGGGCCCCGGGACAGAACTAGCGGAGGTCTACAATGAGCAGTTCTTC.